These 15 T cell receptor beta chains came from one sample sequenced in a study of shared clonotypes between healthy human individuals. Clones were read by immunoSEQ multiplex PCR, and TCRdb kept only the in-frame ones, dropping some. This sample carries about 2.3 million clones, roughly 92% of them seen once, and the ten largest clones take around 0.35%. The specimen sequenced was naive CD4+ T cells from PBMCs. Documented subset: CD45RA+ positively selected. The origin of the receptors is a man in his late teens or twenties in good health. Some clones in this sample may be carry-over from other donors' samples.

The chain has TRBV29-1 and TRBJ2-7, with TRBD2 matching 10 bases. CDR3 length equals 16 residues. V lost 4 bases, J lost 1 base, and 10 bases stayed unmatched. CDR1 is SQVTM, CDR2 ANQGSEA, per germline. The CDR3 is CSVGGAGGPPSYEQYF. The CDR3 bases are TGCAGCGTTGGGGGAGCGGGAGGGCCTCCATCCTACGAGCAGTACTTC.

This chain connects TRBV6-1 to TRBJ2-7; 10 bases are shared with TRBD1. The germline CDR1 and CDR2 sequences are MNHNS and SASEGT. This CDR3 is built from 15 residues. After removal of 4 bases from V and 7 bases from J, the junction contained 10 bases not matched to a gene. The CDR3 DNA reads as TGTGCCAGCAGTGTTTCCGGGACAGGGGTAAGAGAGCAGTACTTC. It yields the protein CASSVSGTGVREQYF.

The V and J genes are TRBV11-1 and TRBJ1-1, with D possibly matching TRBD1 (6 bases). V lost 8 bases and J lost 8, with 18 bases in between. This CDR3 has 13 residues. Germline assignment: CDR1 SGHAT and CDR2 FQDESV (reference sequence). CDR3 region: CASGPGSGAEAFF. The CDR3 DNA reads TGTGCCAGCGGACCAGGATCGGGGGCCGAAGCTTTCTTT.

The genes are TRBV2 and TRBJ1-4; 8 bases are a match to TRBD1. The V gene's germline CDR1 is SNHLY and CDR2 FYNNEI. The V gene end was trimmed by 4 bases and the J gene end by 4 bases; junction bases not matched to a gene: 5. This CDR3 has 15 residues. CDR3 DNA sequence: TGTGCCAGCAGTGGGGGACAGGTGATTAATGAAAAACTGTTTTTT. This translates into CASSGGQVINEKLFF.

In DNA, the CDR3 is TGTGCCAGCAGGGGTAACGGCTACACCTTC. Its protein product is CASRGNGYTF. The chain uses TRBV2 and TRBJ1-2; no definite D call. Germline assignment: CDR1 SNHLY and CDR2 FYNNEI. Trimming removed 6 bases from V and 8 bases from J, with 7 bases in between. This CDR3 region has 10 residues.

V gene TRBV25-1 combines with J gene TRBJ1-2; TRBD1 might be the D (5 bases). Germline assignment: CDR1 MGHDK and CDR2 SYGVNS. The CDR3 is made up of 12 amino acids. The V end was cut by 2 bases, the J end by 8 bases, with 9 bases between. CDR3 sequence reads: CASSERGRGYTF. The CDR3 DNA is TGTGCCAGCAGTGAACGGGGGAGGGGCTACACCTTC.

This clone was seen a few times. The chain couples TRBV9 to TRBJ1-1; 9 nucleotides agree with TRBD1. Germline CDR1 and CDR2: SGDLS and YYNGEE. This CDR3 is built from 14 residues. J lost 2 bases, V lost 3 bases, and 2 bases had no gene match. The CDR3: CASSDRGPNTEAFF. CDR3 sequence (DNA): TGTGCCAGCAGCGACAGGGGGCCCAACACTGAAGCTTTCTTT.

Comment on this clone: This specimen includes other DNA sequences encoding the same CDR3. This chain connects TRBV6-6 to TRBJ1-1; D may be TRBD1 (6 bases). Trimming shortened V by 2 bases and J by 4 bases, and 8 bases separated the two germline ends. Per germline, CDR1 MNHNY and CDR2 SVGAGI (reference sequence). This CDR3 has 13 residues. The chain's CDR3 is CASSYPQGTEAFF. The CDR3 DNA reads as TGTGCCAGCAGTTACCCACAGGGCACTGAAGCTTTCTTT.

V usage is TRBV7-3 and J usage is TRBJ2-1; D unresolved. Germline assignment: CDR1 SGHTA and CDR2 FQGTGA. The V and J ends lost 5 bases and 9 bases respectively, with 14 bases between them. The CDR3 totals 13 residues. CDR3 nucleotide sequence: TGTGCCAGCAGCCGTGCCCCCCATGCTGAGCAGTTCTTC. It encodes CASSRAPHAEQFF.

The chain recombines TRBV25-1 with TRBJ1-1, with a possible D match to TRBD1 (6 bases). The CDR3 extends over 15 amino acids. Between the trimmed V and J ends, which lost 3 bases and 2 bases, there was a span of 13 bases. Germline V CDR1 and CDR2: MGHDK, SYGVNS. The CDR3 sequence: CASSDPSTGNTEAFF. CDR3 coding DNA: TGTGCCAGCAGTGACCCTTCGACAGGAAACACTGAAGCTTTCTTT.

This chain joins TRBV9 and TRBJ2-3, with 12 bases identical to TRBD2. The CDR3 length is 16 residues. Germline V gives CDR1 SGDLS, CDR2 YYNGEE. The V and J ends lost 0 bases and 4 bases, in that order; junction bases with no gene match: 3. The CDR3 region is CASSVGGLAGSDTQYF. As DNA, the CDR3 is TGTGCCAGCAGCGTAGGGGGACTAGCGGGTTCAGATACGCAGTATTTT.

The rearrangement joins TRBV5-1 to TRBJ1-1; 8 bases fit TRBD1. J was trimmed by 8 bases and V by 0 bases; bases with no gene match: 3. The CDR3 sequence is 13 residues long. Germline assignment: CDR1 SGHRS and CDR2 YFSETQ. CDR3: CASSLGQGLEAFF. The CDR3, as DNA: TGCGCCAGCAGCTTGGGACAGGGGCTCGAAGCTTTCTTT.

The genes are TRBV19 and TRBJ2-3; tentative D call: TRBD1 (5 bases). Trimming took 3 bases from V and 3 from J, leaving 13 bases between them. Germline CDR1 and CDR2: LNHDA and SQIVND (reference sequence). The CDR3 covers 15 residues. In DNA form, the CDR3 reads TGTGCCAGTAGTATGTGGGGCAGGGCGACAGATACGCAGTATTTT. Translated, it gives CASSMWGRATDTQYF.

The V call is TRBV6-5, the J call TRBJ2-7, with D maybe TRBD1 (5 bases). Trimming left V 2 bases short and J 2 bases short, with 10 bases between. This CDR3 contains 14 residues. CDR1 and CDR2 from the germline V gene are MNHEY and SVGAGI. The CDR3 loop is CASSYNWGAYEQYF. The CDR3 DNA reads TGTGCCAGCAGTTACAATTGGGGCGCCTACGAGCAGTACTTC.

The rearrangement joins TRBV5-4 to TRBJ2-1, with 8 bases matching TRBD2. The germline CDR1 and CDR2 sequences are SGHNT and YYREEE (reference sequence). V shed 4 bases, J shed 2 bases, and the junction held 8 bases outside the gene matches. The CDR3 length is 16 residues. The CDR3 coding sequence is TGTGCCAGCAGCCAACTACTAGCGGCCCCCTACAATGAGCAGTTCTTC. Protein product: CASSQLLAAPYNEQFF.